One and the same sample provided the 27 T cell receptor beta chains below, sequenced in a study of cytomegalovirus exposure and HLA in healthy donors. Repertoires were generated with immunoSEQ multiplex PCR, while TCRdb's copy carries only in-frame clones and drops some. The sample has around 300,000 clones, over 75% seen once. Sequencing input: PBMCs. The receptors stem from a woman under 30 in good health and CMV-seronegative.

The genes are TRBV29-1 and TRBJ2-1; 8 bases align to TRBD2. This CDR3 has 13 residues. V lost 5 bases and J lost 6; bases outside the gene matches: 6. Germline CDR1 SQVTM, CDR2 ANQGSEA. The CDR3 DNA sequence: TGCAGCGTTCTGGGACTAGGACTCAATGAGCAGTTCTTC. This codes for CSVLGLGLNEQFF.

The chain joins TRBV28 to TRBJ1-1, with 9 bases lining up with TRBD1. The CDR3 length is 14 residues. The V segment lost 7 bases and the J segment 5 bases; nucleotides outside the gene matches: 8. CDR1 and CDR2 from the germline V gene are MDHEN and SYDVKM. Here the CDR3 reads CASTLTGGKTEAFF. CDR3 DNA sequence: TGTGCCAGCACCCTGACAGGGGGGAAGACTGAAGCTTTCTTT.

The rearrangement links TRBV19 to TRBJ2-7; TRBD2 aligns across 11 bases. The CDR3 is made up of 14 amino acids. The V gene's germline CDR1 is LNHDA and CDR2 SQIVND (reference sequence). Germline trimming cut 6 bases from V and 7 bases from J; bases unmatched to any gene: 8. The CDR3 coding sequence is TGTGCCAGTAGCACACTAGCGGGAGTTGAAGAGCAGTACTTC. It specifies CASSTLAGVEEQYF.

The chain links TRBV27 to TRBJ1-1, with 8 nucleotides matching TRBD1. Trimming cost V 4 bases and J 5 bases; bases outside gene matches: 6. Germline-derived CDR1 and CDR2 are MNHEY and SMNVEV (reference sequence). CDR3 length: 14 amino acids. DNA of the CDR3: TGTGCCAGCAGTTCTGTCAGGGGGCGGACTGAAGCTTTCTTT. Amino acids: CASSSVRGRTEAFF.

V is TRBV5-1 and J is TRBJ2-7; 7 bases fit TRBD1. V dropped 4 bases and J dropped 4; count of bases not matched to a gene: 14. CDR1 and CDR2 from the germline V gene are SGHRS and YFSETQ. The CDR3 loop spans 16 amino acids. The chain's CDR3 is CASSRTADRDRYEQYF. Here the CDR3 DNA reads TGCGCCAGCAGCCGTACCGCAGACAGGGATCGGTACGAGCAGTACTTC.

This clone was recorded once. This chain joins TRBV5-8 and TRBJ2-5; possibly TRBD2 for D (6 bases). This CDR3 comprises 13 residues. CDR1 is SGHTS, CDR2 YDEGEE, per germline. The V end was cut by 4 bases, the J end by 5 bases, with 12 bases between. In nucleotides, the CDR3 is TGTGCCAGCAGCCCATCTGGGGGGGAGACCCAGTACTTC. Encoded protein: CASSPSGGETQYF.

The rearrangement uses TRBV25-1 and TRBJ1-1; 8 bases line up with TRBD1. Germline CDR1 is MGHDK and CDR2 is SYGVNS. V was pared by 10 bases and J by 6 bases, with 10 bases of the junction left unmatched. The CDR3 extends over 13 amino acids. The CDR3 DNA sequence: TGTGCCACCGCGCAGGGGGCATCGGCTGAAGCTTTCTTT. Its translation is CATAQGASAEAFF. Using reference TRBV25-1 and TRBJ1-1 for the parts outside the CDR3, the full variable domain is EADIYQTPRYLVIGTGKKITLECSQTMGHDKMYWYQQDPGMELHLIHYSYGVNSTEKGDLSSESTVSRIRTEHFPLTLESARPSHTSQYLCATAQGASAEAFFGQGTRLTVV.

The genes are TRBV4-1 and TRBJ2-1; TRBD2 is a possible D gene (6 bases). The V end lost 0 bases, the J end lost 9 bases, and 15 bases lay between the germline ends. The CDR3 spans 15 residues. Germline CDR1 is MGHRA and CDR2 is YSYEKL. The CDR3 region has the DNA TGCGCCAGCAGCCAAGATCGGGCGGGGTGGGGTGAGCAGTTCTTC. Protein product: CASSQDRAGWGEQFF.

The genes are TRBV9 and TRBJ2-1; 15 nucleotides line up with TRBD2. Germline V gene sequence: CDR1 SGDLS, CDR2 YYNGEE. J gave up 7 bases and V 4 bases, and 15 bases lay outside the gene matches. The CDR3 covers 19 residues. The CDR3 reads CASSPHGLAGGPSKNEQFF. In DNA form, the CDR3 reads TGTGCCAGCAGCCCCCACGGACTAGCGGGAGGGCCGTCGAAGAATGAGCAGTTCTTC.

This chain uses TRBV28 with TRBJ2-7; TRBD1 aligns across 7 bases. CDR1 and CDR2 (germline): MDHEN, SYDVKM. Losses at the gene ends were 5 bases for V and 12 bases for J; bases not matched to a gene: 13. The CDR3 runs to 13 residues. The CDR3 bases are TGTGCCAGCAGTCTACGGATGACAGGGCCAAGGTACTTC. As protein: CASSLRMTGPRYF.

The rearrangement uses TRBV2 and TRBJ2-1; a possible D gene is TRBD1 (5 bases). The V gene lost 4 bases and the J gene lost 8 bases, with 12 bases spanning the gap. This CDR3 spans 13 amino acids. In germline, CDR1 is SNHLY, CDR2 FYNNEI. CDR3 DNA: TGTGCCAGCAGTGGGAGCTCCAGGGATGAGCAGTTCTTC. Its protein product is CASSGSSRDEQFF.

CDR3 region: CASSPGTKYYEQYF. Written as DNA, the CDR3 is TGTGCCAGCTCCCCCGGGACTAAATACTACGAGCAGTACTTC. V gene TRBV18 combines with J gene TRBJ2-7, with 7 nucleotides matching TRBD2. With 6 bases clipped from V and 3 bases from J, the junction kept 8 bases outside the gene matches. The CDR3 consists of 14 residues. Germline values: CDR1 KGHSH, CDR2 LQKENI. Filled out from reference TRBV18 and TRBJ2-7, the complete variable domain reads NAGVMQNPRHLVRRRGQEARLRCSPMKGHSHVYWYRQLPEEGLKFMVYLQKENIIDESGMPKERFSAEFPKEGPSILRIQQVVRGDSAAYFCASSPGTKYYEQYFGPGTRLTVT.

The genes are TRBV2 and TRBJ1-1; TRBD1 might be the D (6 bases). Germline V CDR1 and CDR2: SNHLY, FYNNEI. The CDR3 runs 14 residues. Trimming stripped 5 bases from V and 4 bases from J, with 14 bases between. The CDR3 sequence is CASSLDSVRTEAFF. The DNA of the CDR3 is TGTGCCAGCAGTCTGGACAGCGTGCGCACTGAAGCTTTCTTT.

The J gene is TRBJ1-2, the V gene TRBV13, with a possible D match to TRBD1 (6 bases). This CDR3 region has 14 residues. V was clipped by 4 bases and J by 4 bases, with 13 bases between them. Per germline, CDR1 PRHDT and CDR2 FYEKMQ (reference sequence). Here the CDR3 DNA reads TGTGCCAGCAGCTCAGGGGACACCTCCTATGGCTACACCTTC. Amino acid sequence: CASSSGDTSYGYTF. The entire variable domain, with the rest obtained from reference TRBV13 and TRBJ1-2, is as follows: AAGVIQSPRHLIKEKRETATLKCYPIPRHDTVYWYQQGPGQDPQFLISFYEKMQSDKGSIPDRFSAQQFSDYHSELNMSSLELGDSALYFCASSSGDTSYGYTFGSGTRLTVV.

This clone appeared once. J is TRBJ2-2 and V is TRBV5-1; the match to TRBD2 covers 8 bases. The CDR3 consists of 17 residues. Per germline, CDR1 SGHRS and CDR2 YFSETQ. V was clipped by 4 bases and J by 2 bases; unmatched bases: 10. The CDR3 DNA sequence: TGCGCCAGCAGCATCAATAGCGGGGTACAAAACACCGGGGAGCTGTTTTTT. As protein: CASSINSGVQNTGELFF.

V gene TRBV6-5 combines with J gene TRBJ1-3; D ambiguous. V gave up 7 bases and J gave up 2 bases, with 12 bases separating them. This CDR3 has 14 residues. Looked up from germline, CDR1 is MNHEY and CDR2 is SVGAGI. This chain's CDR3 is CASKVVITGNTIYF. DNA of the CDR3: TGTGCCAGCAAAGTAGTGATAACTGGAAACACCATATATTTT.

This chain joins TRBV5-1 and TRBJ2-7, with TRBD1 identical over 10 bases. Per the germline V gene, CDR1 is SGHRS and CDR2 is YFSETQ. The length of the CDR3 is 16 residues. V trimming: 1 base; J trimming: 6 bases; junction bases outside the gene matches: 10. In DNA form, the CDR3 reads TGCGCCAGCAGCTTGAAGAGACAGGGGGCGACCAGCGAGCAGTACTTC. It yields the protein CASSLKRQGATSEQYF.

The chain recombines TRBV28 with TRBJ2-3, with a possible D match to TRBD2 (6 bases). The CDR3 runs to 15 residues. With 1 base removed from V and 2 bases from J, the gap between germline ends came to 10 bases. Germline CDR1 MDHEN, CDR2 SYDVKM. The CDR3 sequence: CASSLSGGVTDTQYF. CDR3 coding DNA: TGTGCCAGCAGTTTATCAGGCGGGGTCACAGATACGCAGTATTTT.

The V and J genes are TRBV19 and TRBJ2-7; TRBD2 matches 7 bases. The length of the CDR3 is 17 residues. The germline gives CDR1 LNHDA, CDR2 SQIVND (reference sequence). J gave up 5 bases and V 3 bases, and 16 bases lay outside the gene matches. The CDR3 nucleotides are TGTGCCAGTAGTATTCGGGTTGGTAGCGGGCCGGTCCACGAGCAGTACTTC. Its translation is CASSIRVGSGPVHEQYF.

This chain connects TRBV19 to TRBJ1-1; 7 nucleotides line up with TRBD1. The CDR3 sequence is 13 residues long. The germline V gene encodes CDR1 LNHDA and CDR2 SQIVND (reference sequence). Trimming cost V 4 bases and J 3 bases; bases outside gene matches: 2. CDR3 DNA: TGTGCCAGTAGTAGCACAGGGGACACTGAAGCTTTCTTT. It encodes CASSSTGDTEAFF.

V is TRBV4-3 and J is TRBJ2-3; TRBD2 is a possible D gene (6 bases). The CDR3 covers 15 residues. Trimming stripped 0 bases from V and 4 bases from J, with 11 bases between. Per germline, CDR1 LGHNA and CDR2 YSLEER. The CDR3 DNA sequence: TGCGCCAGCAGCCAAGAAGGTACTAGCCCAGATACGCAGTATTTT. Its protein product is CASSQEGTSPDTQYF.

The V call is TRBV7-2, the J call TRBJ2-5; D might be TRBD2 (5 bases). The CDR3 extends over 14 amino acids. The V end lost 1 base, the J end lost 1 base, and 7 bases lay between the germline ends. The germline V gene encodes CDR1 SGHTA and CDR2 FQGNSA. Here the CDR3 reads CASSLGLSQETQYF. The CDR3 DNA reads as TGTGCCAGCAGCTTAGGACTATCCCAAGAGACCCAGTACTTC. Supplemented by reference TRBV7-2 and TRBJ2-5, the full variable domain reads GAGVSQSPSNKVTEKGKDVELRCDPISGHTALYWYRQSLGQGLEFLIYFQGNSAPDKSGLPSDRFSAERTGGSVSTLTIQRTQQEDSAVYLCASSLGLSQETQYFGPGTRLLVL.

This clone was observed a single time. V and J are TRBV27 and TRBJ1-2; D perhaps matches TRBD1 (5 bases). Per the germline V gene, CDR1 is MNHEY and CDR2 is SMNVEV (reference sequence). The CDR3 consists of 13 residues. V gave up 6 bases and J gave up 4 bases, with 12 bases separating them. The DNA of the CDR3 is TGTGCCAGCAGCCTAAGGGGAGGCTATGGCTACACCTTC. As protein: CASSLRGGYGYTF.

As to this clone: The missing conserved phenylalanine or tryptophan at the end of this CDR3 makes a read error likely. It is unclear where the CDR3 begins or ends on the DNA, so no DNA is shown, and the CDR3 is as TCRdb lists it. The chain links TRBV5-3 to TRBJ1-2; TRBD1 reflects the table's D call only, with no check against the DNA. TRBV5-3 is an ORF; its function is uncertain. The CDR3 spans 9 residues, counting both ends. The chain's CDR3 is CARSFTDSP.

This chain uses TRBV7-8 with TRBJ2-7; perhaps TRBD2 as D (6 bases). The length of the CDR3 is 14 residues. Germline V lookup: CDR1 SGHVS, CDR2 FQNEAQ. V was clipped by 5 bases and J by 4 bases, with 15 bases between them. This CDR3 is CASSPGGTWYEQYF. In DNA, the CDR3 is TGTGCCAGCAGCCCCGGAGGGACTTGGTACGAGCAGTACTTC.

The chain's CDR3 is CASSVLSAGSTDTQYF. In DNA form, the CDR3 reads TGTGCCAGCAGTGTGCTCTCGGCGGGGTCCACAGATACGCAGTATTTT. The V call is TRBV2, the J call TRBJ2-3; D might be TRBD2 (6 bases). The CDR3 is 16 amino acids. Germline-derived CDR1 and CDR2 are SNHLY and FYNNEI. The V and J ends lost 4 bases and 2 bases respectively, with 16 bases between them.

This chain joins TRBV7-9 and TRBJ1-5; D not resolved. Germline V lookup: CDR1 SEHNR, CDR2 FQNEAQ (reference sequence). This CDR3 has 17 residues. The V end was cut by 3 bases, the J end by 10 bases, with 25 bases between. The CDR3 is CASSFSKQHLEISPQHF. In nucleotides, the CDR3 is TGTGCCAGCAGCTTCTCAAAACAGCATCTCGAAATCAGCCCCCAGCATTTT.